Each of the 2 T cell receptor beta chains below was sequenced from the same sample in a study of Graves' ophthalmopathy and Graves' hyperthyroidism. Amplification from RNA transcripts yielded the TCR beta CDR3 regions. HTBI primers were used in a first-round RT-PCR, which preceded a second-round multiplex PCR. TCRdb redid the calling of the multiplex PCR reads with MiXCR, one entry per CDR3 protein. Of roughly 300,000 distinct CDR3 sequences detected, 15% to 20% appear once; the ten largest clones hold approximately 13%. Source material: peripheral blood. These TCRs come from an adult man with Graves' ophthalmopathy.

This clonotype was seen many times. The rearrangement links TRBV6-1 to TRBJ2-4, with D possibly being TRBD1 (6 bases). Germline CDR1 and CDR2: MNHNS and SASEGT. V lost 2 bases and J 9 bases, leaving 20 bases between the germline ends. The CDR3 is made up of 16 amino acids. CDR3 DNA: TGTGCCAGCAGTGAAAGATCCGCGAGGGGGTTATCCATTCAGTACTTC. It specifies CASSERSARGLSIQYF.

The chain has TRBV6-2 or TRBV6-3 and TRBJ2-7; 8 nucleotides align to TRBD1. With 6 bases clipped from V and 7 bases from J, the junction kept 8 bases outside the gene matches. The CDR3 is 13 residues long. Per the germline V gene, CDR1 is MNHEY and CDR2 is SVGEGT. The CDR3 loop reads CASSRTDRGEQYF. Written as DNA, the CDR3 is TGTGCCAGCAGCCGCACCGACAGGGGAGAGCAGTACTTC.